The TCR beta chain described here comes from a study of OX40 agonist ivuxolimab in advanced cancers. Describing the broader study: The costimulatory receptor OX40 (CD134) was targeted by ivuxolimab, a fully human IgG2 agonistic monoclonal antibody. Patients were allowed to have had prior anti-PD-1, anti-PD-L1 or anti-CTLA-4 therapy, and approximately 41% of the dose-escalation patients had previously received checkpoint inhibitors. Of the roughly 51 patients in dose escalation, about 20 had hepatocellular carcinoma, some 15 had melanoma, 9 had renal cell carcinoma and 9 had head and neck cancer. Partial responses were achieved by three dose-escalation patients, of whom one had hepatocellular carcinoma and two had cutaneous melanoma. The dose-escalation cohort was roughly 83% male with a mean age of around 64 years, ranging from roughly 20 to 80. Peripheral TCRbeta sequencing was intended to test whether TCR sequence diversity was altered and clonal T-cell expansion was caused by ivuxolimab. Intravenous ivuxolimab was administered to patients every 2 weeks at six dose levels: 0.01, 0.1, 0.3, 1.5, 3 and 10 mg/kg. The paper describes the monotherapy dose-escalation part (N of about 54 patients) of the phase I trial of ivuxolimab. Broader findings and caveats from the paper: At doses from 0.1 to 3.0 mg/kg, clonal expansion was seen in both CD4+ and CD8+ blood T cells between baseline and week 6. In the 0.1-3.0 mg/kg groups, partial responders had among the lowest normalized peripheral clonal expansion, particularly in CD8+ T cells. Antigen specificity was not determined for the clonally expanded peripheral T cells. On average, CD8+ T cells showed more expanded clones than CD4+ T cells after ivuxolimab. Low levels of normalized T-cell clonal expansion were also seen in some patients who did not respond.

Genomic DNA was extracted from sorted cells for sequencing of the TCRbeta CDR3 region. The immunoSEQ Assay was used to sequence the TCRbeta CDR3 regions. Imported from immuneACCESS, the table was reduced by TCRdb to in-frame sequences with V and J called. These copies leave out some clones; in studies compared against another copy, an unresolved V gene accounts for under half, and the cause of the remainder is not known. This sample has around 61,000 clones in its table, and approximately 82% of those were observed once. The ten largest clones represent under 0.65% of the sample. A remark on this clone: Its antigen remains unidentified. Per-base qualities were not stored, and no clone one base away is much larger.

Patients with autoimmune disease history or receiving systemic immunosuppression were excluded from the trial. Peripheral blood for TCR sequencing was collected from all dose cohorts at baseline, on cycle 4 day 1, and on cycle 7 day 1. The samples were taken from a phase I, first-in-human, multicenter, open-label dose-escalation trial of ivuxolimab. Adults with locally advanced or metastatic melanoma, renal cell, hepatocellular, or head and neck squamous cell carcinoma were enrolled in the trial. CD4+ and CD8+ T cells were sorted separately from peripheral blood before TCR sequencing. This receptor was obtained from an adult with an advanced solid tumor such as melanoma, head and neck, liver or kidney cancer. Sequencing was performed on CD4+ or CD8+ T cells sorted from blood, taken in a trial of the OX40 agonist ivuxolimab.

The DNA reads as follows: TGCGCCATTCAGGTAGCGGGAGAAGATACGCAGTATTTT. The translation is CAIQVAGEDTQYF. The chain links TRBV10-2 with TRBJ2-3; TRBD2 agrees with 9 junctional bases. According to the germline V gene, CDR1 reads WSHSY and CDR2 reads SAAADI. The junction shows trimming of 10 bases on V and 5 bases on J, and the gene matches do not reach 7 bases of it. From the cysteine through the phenylalanine, the CDR3 covers 13 amino acids. Kept here is only the CDR3 DNA, which spans 39 bases and is read in frame from base 1.